This TCR beta chain is from a study of sequential checkpoint blockade in melanoma. The germline CDR1 and CDR2 sequences are LNHDA and SQIVND (reference sequence). Trimming took off 1 base at V and 3 bases at J, with 18 bases between the two ends. CDR3 length: 17 residues. Assay used: immunoSEQ multiplex PCR; TCRdb lists only in-frame clones, some missing. The top ten hold about 16% of the sample, which has about 20,000 clones, 50% to 65% seen once. Treatment defined: randomized to nivolumab then ipilimumab (arm A) or the reverse (arm B). Live CD3+CD8+ CD19− CD56− cells were sorted from PBMCs. This chain connects TRBV19 to TRBJ1-2; D is uncertain. The starting material was CD8+ T cells sorted from blood (inferred from file names), obtained from a patient given nivolumab and ipilimumab in sequence. This TCR derives from a human donor with melanoma. The CDR3 protein is CASSIVGLQLDYYGYTF. DNA for the CDR3: TGTGCCAGTAGTATAGTAGGCTTACAGCTGGATTACTATGGCTACACCTTC.